The 17 T cell receptor beta chains reported below all come from one sample, sequenced in a study of blood T cell repertoires in COVID-19. Profiled with immunoSEQ multiplex PCR; TCRdb holds only in-frame clones, not every one. The sample carries about 330,000 clones, around 92% recorded once. The sequenced sample was peripheral blood. These receptor sequences come from a man younger than 35 who had recovered from COVID-19.

The V and J genes are TRBV6-2 or TRBV6-3 and TRBJ2-7, with a weak D call TRBD2 (6 bases). V shed 4 bases and J shed 4 bases, with 23 bases lying between them. The CDR3 has 17 amino acids. Germline lookup yields CDR1 MNHEY and CDR2 SVGEGT. CDR3 loop: CASSSGFGFWGEYEQYF. The CDR3 nucleotides are TGTGCCAGCAGTTCAGGGTTTGGGTTCTGGGGGGAATACGAGCAGTACTTC.

This chain connects TRBV27 to TRBJ1-1; 9 bases are shared with TRBD1. Germline trimming cut 7 bases from V and 1 base from J; bases unmatched to any gene: 19. The CDR3 has 19 amino acids. Germline V gene lookup returns CDR1 MNHEY and CDR2 SMNVEV (reference sequence). The CDR3 sequence: CASTSQGADLNRPNTEAFF. The DNA for the CDR3 is TGTGCCAGCACATCACAGGGGGCGGACCTAAACAGACCGAACACTGAAGCTTTCTTT.

The chain uses TRBV6-5 and TRBJ2-7; tentatively, D is TRBD1 (6 bases). The germline V gene has CDR1 MNHEY and CDR2 SVGAGI. V was shortened by 2 bases and J by 5 bases, with 13 bases between the two germline ends. The CDR3 consists of 14 residues. CDR3 in DNA: TGTGCCAGCAGTTACCTACAGGGTCGGAACGAGCAGTACTTC. Amino acids: CASSYLQGRNEQYF.

The CDR3 DNA is TGCGCCAGCAGCCTAGAGGAGGCCGGGGAGCTGTTTTTT. Its protein is CASSLEEAGELFF. The rearrangement links TRBV4-3 to TRBJ2-2; D perhaps matches TRBD2 (5 bases). This CDR3 has 13 residues. The V and J ends lost 4 bases and 6 bases respectively, with 9 bases between them. CDR1 and CDR2 (germline): LGHNA, YSLEER.

The rearrangement uses TRBV5-1 and TRBJ2-2; 10 bases match TRBD1. The V gene's germline CDR1 is SGHRS and CDR2 YFSETQ. V lost 3 bases to trimming and J lost 7 bases; unmatched junction nucleotides: 9. The CDR3 extends over 16 amino acids. In DNA, the CDR3 is TGCGCCAGCAGCTCAAAACCGGGACAGGGGAGCGGGGAGCTGTTTTTT. This translates into CASSSKPGQGSGELFF. Full variable domain (missing parts from reference TRBV5-1 and TRBJ2-2): KAGVTQTPRYLIKTRGQQVTLSCSPISGHRSVSWYQQTPGQGLQFLFEYFSETQRNKGNFPGRFSGRQFSNSRSEMNVSTLELGDSALYLCASSSKPGQGSGELFFGEGSRLTVL.

This clone was detected only a few times. This chain links TRBV30 with TRBJ2-3, with no clear D. The V gene's germline CDR1 is GTSNPN and CDR2 SVGIG (reference sequence). V was shortened by 0 bases and J by 2 bases, with 12 bases between the two germline ends. The CDR3 has 15 amino acids. The CDR3 DNA reads as TGTGCCTGGAGTGTACAATACGATAACACAGATACGCAGTATTTT. Translated: CAWSVQYDNTDTQYF.

This clone was seen more than once but under ten times. The genes are TRBV4-2 and TRBJ1-3; D unresolved. The V end was cut by 0 bases, the J end by 4 bases, with 16 bases between. Germline V gene sequence: CDR1 LGHNA, CDR2 YNFKEQ. The CDR3 runs to 17 residues. The CDR3 DNA reads TGTGCCAGCAGCCAAGAGTTCTGGGGTGCGGGAGGAAACACCATATATTTT. Protein product: CASSQEFWGAGGNTIYF.

V gene TRBV7-3 combines with J gene TRBJ2-1, with TRBD2 matching 7 bases. The CDR3 is 16 residues long. CDR1 SGHTA and CDR2 FQGTGA come from the germline V gene. The V and J ends lost 0 bases and 4 bases, in that order; junction bases with no gene match: 6. CDR3 region: CASSLTGGSSYNEQFF. The CDR3 DNA sequence: TGTGCCAGCAGCTTAACGGGCGGGAGTTCATACAATGAGCAGTTCTTC.

The chain links TRBV19 to TRBJ1-1; the D is unclear. Germline V lookup: CDR1 LNHDA, CDR2 SQIVND (reference sequence). Trimming removed 5 bases at V and 4 bases at J, with 11 bases between. The CDR3 runs to 13 residues. CDR3 loop: CASSQRESTEAFF. The CDR3 nucleotides are TGTGCCAGTAGTCAGAGGGAGAGCACTGAAGCTTTCTTT.

The chain joins TRBV28 to TRBJ2-7; D gene ambiguous. CDR1 and CDR2 (germline): MDHEN, SYDVKM. The CDR3 sequence is 13 residues long. V was clipped by 3 bases and J by 0 bases, with 6 bases between them. CDR3 amino acids: CASSFDISYEQYF. In DNA, the CDR3 is TGTGCCAGCAGTTTCGACATCTCCTACGAGCAGTACTTC.

V gene TRBV3-1 (or the pseudogene TRBV3-2) combines with J gene TRBJ2-1; 7 nucleotides line up with TRBD2. Trimming cost V 0 bases and J 7 bases; bases outside gene matches: 6. The CDR3 contains 15 residues. Germline V CDR1 and CDR2: LGHDT, YNNKEL (reference sequence). CDR3 sequence reads: CASSQDAGVANEQFF. DNA of the CDR3: TGTGCCAGCAGCCAAGATGCGGGAGTGGCGAATGAGCAGTTCTTC.

This sequence joins TRBV27 and TRBJ1-2, with TRBD1 matching 7 bases. Germline assignment: CDR1 MNHEY and CDR2 SMNVEV (reference sequence). The CDR3 sequence is 15 residues long. The V gene end was trimmed by 5 bases and the J gene end by 5 bases; junction bases not matched to a gene: 11. The CDR3 coding sequence is TGTGCCAGCAGTCCCCAACAGGGGATCCTATATGGCTACACCTTC. The encoded protein is CASSPQQGILYGYTF.

The CDR3 DNA sequence: TGTGCCATCAGTGTGCGGACAGGGGGTCGGACCGGGGAGCTGTTTTTT. The encoded protein is CAISVRTGGRTGELFF. The chain employs TRBV10-3 and TRBJ2-2; 10 positions agree with TRBD1. Germline V gene data show CDR1 as ENHRY and CDR2 as SYGVKD. The CDR3 spans 16 residues. V lost 4 bases to trimming and J lost 5 bases; unmatched junction nucleotides: 7.

V is TRBV18 and J is TRBJ1-1; 7 nucleotides agree with TRBD1. Germline V CDR1 and CDR2: KGHSH, LQKENI. V trimming: 5 bases; J trimming: 3 bases; junction bases outside the gene matches: 3. This CDR3 is 13 amino acids long. The CDR3 coding sequence is TGTGCCAGCTCATCCACAGGGGACACTGAAGCTTTCTTT. It codes for CASSSTGDTEAFF.

V gene TRBV29-1 combines with J gene TRBJ2-7; 7 bases line up with TRBD1. With 4 bases clipped from V and 2 bases from J, the junction kept 5 bases outside the gene matches. Germline CDR1 SQVTM, CDR2 ANQGSEA. This CDR3 region has 13 residues. CDR3 in DNA: TGCAGCGTTGCTACAGGGGCGGCCTACGAGCAGTACTTC. It encodes CSVATGAAYEQYF.

The V call is TRBV19, the J call TRBJ2-2; 10 bases match TRBD2. CDR1 and CDR2 (germline): LNHDA, SQIVND (reference sequence). J was trimmed by 3 bases and V by 8 bases; bases with no gene match: 6. There are 15 residues in the CDR3. CDR3 sequence reads: CASRWLAGDTGELFF. CDR3 coding DNA: TGTGCCAGTCGGTGGCTAGCGGGAGACACCGGGGAGCTGTTTTTT. Supplemented by reference TRBV19 and TRBJ2-2, the full variable domain reads DGGITQSPKYLFRKEGQNVTLSCEQNLNHDAMYWYRQDPGQGLRLIYYSQIVNDFQKGDIAEGYSVSREKKESFPLTVTSAQKNPTAFYLCASRWLAGDTGELFFGEGSRLTVL.

The rearrangement links TRBV7-9 to TRBJ1-2, with 9 bases fitting TRBD1. Germline V gene lookup returns CDR1 SEHNR and CDR2 FQNEAQ (reference sequence). This CDR3 has 17 amino acids. Losses at the gene ends were 4 bases for V and 0 bases for J; bases not matched to a gene: 9. CDR3 loop: CASSSPGQGESNYGYTF. CDR3 coding DNA: TGTGCCAGCAGCTCCCCGGGACAGGGCGAATCTAACTATGGCTACACCTTC.